This T cell receptor beta chain derives from a study of blood T cells in healthy people across ages (dated by TCRdb to the mid-2010s). Turning to the overall study: In model experiments, roughly one uniquely barcoded TCR beta cDNA molecule per two T cells was captured by template switching. Using deep sequencing normalized with unique cDNA molecular identifiers, the study measured how TCR beta repertoire diversity changes with age. Two additional independent replicas of 1 million unique cDNA reads from the same blood draw were analyzed for two donors (one aged 18 to 30 and one aged 80 or older). Donors were grouped into four age groups: young (average 16 years), middle-aged (under 40), aged (around 56) and long-lived (approximately 82). Donors of different ages were randomly distributed across sequencing lanes to avoid experimental bias.

The 40 or so donors, aged about 6 to 90 years, were systemically healthy Caucasian individuals from Russia. Roughly 9 milliliters of peripheral blood were drawn from each donor into EDTA-treated Vacutainer tubes. Ficoll-Paque density-gradient centrifugation was used to isolate PBMCs, with at least 7 million per sample. Total RNA, at least 5 micrograms per sample, was extracted from PBMCs with Trizol reagent. For every donor, an aliquot of PBMCs went through flow cytometry to measure the percentages of naive CD45RAhigh/CD27high T cells. The CDR3 has 13 amino acids, counting the end cysteine and phenylalanine. CDR3 DNA is the only sequence kept; it has 39 bases, read in frame from the first base. V and J are trimmed by 4 bases and 9 bases, and the gene matches miss 3 bases of the junction. CDR1 and CDR2, looked up from the germline V gene (reference sequence), are LGHDT and YNNKEL. On this clonotype: It has no known antigen specificity. No much larger clone is present one base from it, and per-base qualities are unavailable.

Broader findings and caveats from the paper: The CMV infection status of donors was not known, potentially confounding age-related changes in expanded clonotypes. The long-lived group showed more naive CD4+ T cells, fewer expanded clones and increased TCR diversity than the aged group, suggesting age selection. Conclusive comparison of naive and antigen-experienced compartments was prevented by the profiling of bulk unsorted PBMCs. Observed TCR beta diversity per million T cells fell roughly linearly with age, and a significant reduction was already apparent by age around 44. The percentage of naive T cells measured by flow cytometry correlated strongly with observed TCR beta diversity. Estimates of total diversity based on one million sequenced T cells were considered lower bounds and underestimates.

Library construction relied on 5' RACE. Instrument on record: Illumina HiSeq 2500. A second roughly 7 to 11 cycle PCR used a sample-barcoded 5' primer and a J-beta primer mix. A template-switch 5' adaptor carrying 12 random nucleotides introduced a unique molecular identifier onto each TCR beta cDNA molecule. At least 2.5 million CDR3-containing paired-end reads were obtained from each sample. All of the RNA was converted into first-strand cDNA using the Mint cDNA synthesis kit, with a TRBC-specific oligonucleotide serving as the primer. All cDNA was treated with uracil-DNA glycosylase and then went through a first 18-cycle PCR with the universal primers M1SS and BC2_uni_R. In the source study's methods: For normalization, 1 million high-quality reads, each with a distinct molecular identifier, were randomly selected from each sample. Instead of being binned into consensus sequences, reads that shared molecular identifiers were thrown out. CDR3 identification, clonotype clustering and error correction used MiTCR with a Q25 quality threshold and the strictest error-elimination algorithm. A nonparametric unseen species model with Euler transformation was used to estimate lower-bound total TCR beta diversity. TCRdb passed the public sequencing reads through fastp at Q25 and MiXCR, retaining productive beta sequences. Records with the same CDR3 protein are collapsed into one entry carrying the most frequent genes and DNA. The V and J calls shown here were made by TCRdb, not taken from the authors' results. Here the sample has around 1,000,000 distinct CDR3 sequences; under 40% occur a single time. 10% to 15% of the sample is in the top ten clones.

The receptor comes from a man aged 18-30 years in good health. The sequenced material came from blood. The rearrangement joined TRBV3-1 to TRBJ1-6; 7 bases in between match TRBD1. Here is the DNA: TGTGCCAGCAGCCGACAGGGAAGTTCACCCCTCCACTTT. Its product reads: CASSRQGSSPLHF.